Below are 23 T cell receptor beta chains sequenced from a single sample in a study of tumor and adjacent non-tumor tissue in lung cancer. RNA was extracted from bulk tissue without any cell sorting. The library came from three nested PCR rounds adapted from ARM-PCR protocols. TCRdb recomputed calls from the multiplex PCR reads with MiXCR, one row per CDR3 protein. Counted here are under 250,000 distinct CDR3 sequences, about two thirds occurring once; the ten biggest clones make up around 25%. The sample consisted of lung tumor tissue. The origin of the receptors is a man aged 55 to 69 with non-small cell lung cancer.

V gene TRBV11-3 combines with J gene TRBJ2-1, with TRBD2 matching over 7 bases. The better agreement between TRBJ2-4 and the DNA end casts doubt on the J call. CDR3 length equals 13 residues. CDR1 and CDR2 from the germline V gene are SGHNT and YENEEA. The CDR3, as DNA: TGTGCCAGCAGGACTAGCTCCTACAATGATCAGTACTTC. Amino acid sequence: CASRTSSYNDQYF.

In the case of this clonotype: Germline is not matched at one junction end, which may reflect a read error. The genes are TRBV6-1 and TRBJ1-5, with D perhaps TRBD1 (5 bases). This CDR3 region has 14 residues. Germline loops: CDR1 MNHNS, CDR2 SASEGT. The CDR3 DNA sequence: TGTGCCAGCAATGATAGGGGAGCGGGCCAGCTCCAGCATTTT. Its translation is CASNDRGAGQLQHF.

On this clonotype itself: One end of the junction varies from germline; a read error may be responsible. Here the CDR3 DNA reads TGTACCAGCAGCTCGACCCTGGCAGCCGGGGCCAACGTCCTGACTTTC. Its translation is CTSSSTLAAGANVLTF. V is TRBV7-9 and J is TRBJ2-6; D is unresolved. Germline CDR1 is SEHNR and CDR2 is FQNEAQ (reference sequence). CDR3 size: 16 residues. The complete variable domain, with remaining parts taken from reference TRBV7-9 and TRBJ2-6, reads DTGVSQNPRHKITKRGQNVTFRCDPISEHNRLYWYRQTLGQGPEFLTYFQNEAQLEKSRLLSDRFSAERPKGSFSTLEIQRTEQGDSAMYLCTSSSTLAAGANVLTFGAGSRLTVL.

This chain connects TRBV2 to TRBJ1-1, with 8 bases lining up with TRBD1. This CDR3 has 15 residues. The V and J ends lost 6 bases and 4 bases, in that order; junction bases with no gene match: 10. CDR1 is SNHLY and CDR2 is FYNNEI in the germline V gene. The chain's CDR3 is CASRFDRGRGTEAFF. CDR3 DNA sequence: TGTGCCAGCAGGTTCGACAGGGGAAGGGGCACTGAAGCTTTCTTT. Drawing the rest from reference TRBV2 and TRBJ1-1, the complete variable domain is EPEVTQTPSHQVTQMGQEVILRCVPISNHLYFYWYRQILGQKVEFLVSFYNNEISEKSEIFDDQFSVERPDGSNFTLKIRSTKLEDSAMYFCASRFDRGRGTEAFFGQGTRLTVV.

Regarding this clonotype: This sequence may be a read error, since a much larger clone differs from it by one base. The V gene is TRBV29-1, the J gene TRBJ2-6; D is possibly TRBD1 (6 bases). The CDR3 loop spans 14 amino acids. CDR1 and CDR2 from the germline V gene are SQVTM and ANQGSEA. The V end was cut by 5 bases, the J end by 3 bases, with 11 bases between. DNA of the CDR3: TGCAGCGTTTCAGGGACATTTGGGGCCAACGTCCTGACTTTC. As protein: CSVSGTFGANVLTF.

This clonotype appeared a few times. The gene calls are TRBV28 and TRBJ1-5; maybe TRBD1 (5 bases). The CDR3 is 16 residues long. Germline values: CDR1 MDHEN, CDR2 SYDVKM. V dropped 3 bases and J dropped 3 bases, with 15 bases sitting between them. CDR3 protein: CASSFIAGTNNQPQHF. The CDR3 bases are TGTGCCAGCAGTTTTATAGCCGGGACCAACAATCAGCCCCAGCATTTT.

Worth noting for this clonotype: The junction differs from germline at one of its ends, possibly a read error. The chain joins TRBV20-1 to TRBJ2-7; 9 positions match TRBD2. The CDR3 runs 16 residues. The germline CDR1 and CDR2 sequences are DFQATT and SNEGSKA (reference sequence). The CDR3 coding sequence is TGCGGTGCTAGAGACTCGAGTAGCGGGAGCTCCTACAAGCAGTACTTC. Protein: CGARDSSSGSSYKQYF.

This clonotype came up once. J is TRBJ1-1 and V is TRBV20-1; D not resolved. The germline gives CDR1 DFQATT, CDR2 SNEGSKA (reference sequence). Between the trimmed V and J ends, which lost 2 bases and 7 bases, there was a span of 8 bases. The CDR3 is 11 residues long. The CDR3 sequence is CSARPQFEAFF. Written as DNA, the CDR3 is TGCAGTGCTAGACCGCAGTTTGAAGCTTTCTTT.

Comment on this clonotype: Lacking the conserved final phenylalanine or tryptophan, this CDR3 likely reflects a read error. The J gene is TRBJ2-1, the V gene TRBV11-3, with D unclear. With 7 bases removed from V and 13 bases from J, the gap between germline ends came to 23 bases. The CDR3 runs 14 residues. Germline CDR1 SGHNT, CDR2 YENEEA. The CDR3 region has the DNA TGTGCCAGCAACAAACCGAGCTCCTACAGTGAACAGTTCATC. Protein sequence: CASNKPSSYSEQFI.

About this clonotype: At one boundary the junction diverges from the germline segment, which might be a read error. This chain uses TRBV6-1 with TRBJ2-1; D might be TRBD2 (6 bases). CDR3 length: 13 amino acids. Germline CDR1 MNHNS, CDR2 SASEGT. CDR3 in amino acids: CASSETGSDEQSF. The CDR3, as DNA: TGTGCCAGCAGTGAAACCGGGAGCGATGAGCAGTCCTTC.

As regards this clonotype: At one of its ends the junction is not consistent with the germline gene, which may arise from a read error. This rearrangement joins TRBV4-2 to TRBJ2-6; possibly TRBD1 for D (5 bases). The CDR3 consists of 15 residues. Looked up from germline, CDR1 is LGHNA and CDR2 is YNFKEQ. The CDR3 region is CASSQGIAGAIVLTF. Here the CDR3 DNA reads TGTGCCAGCAGCCAAGGCATTGCTGGGGCCATCGTCCTGACTTTC.

This clonotype has a single count. This may come from a read error, since a much larger clone is one base off. The V gene is TRBV12-3 or TRBV12-4, the J gene TRBJ1-5; weak D call: TRBD1 (6 bases). V shed 5 bases and J shed 4 bases, with 12 bases lying between them. The CDR3 covers 14 residues. The CDR3 is CASSEAGANQPQHF. CDR3 sequence (DNA): TGTGCCAGCAGTGAGGCAGGGGCTAATCAGCCCCAGCATTTT.

Concerning this clonotype: The junction shows a germline mismatch at one end, possibly a read error. The chain carries TRBV11-2 and TRBJ2-3; TRBD1 is a possible D gene (6 bases). CDR1 is SGHAT and CDR2 is FQNNGV in the germline V gene. The CDR3 spans 12 residues. CDR3 coding DNA: TGTGTCAGCAGCTACAGGGCAGATACACAGTATTTT. Translation gives CVSSYRADTQYF.

Notes on this clonotype: This could be a read error, since a much larger clone is one nucleotide away. The chain couples TRBV12-3 or TRBV12-4 to TRBJ2-1; possibly TRBD1 for D (5 bases). The CDR3 contains 13 residues. V was pared by 5 bases and J by 8 bases, with 13 bases between. CDR3 nucleotides: TGTGCCAGCAGTAAGACAGAGTACCATGAGCAGTTCTTC. Its protein product is CASSKTEYHEQFF.

About this clonotype itself: The junction shows a germline mismatch at one end, possibly a read error. The J gene is TRBJ2-7, the V gene TRBV6-1; no definite D call. The CDR3 extends over 12 amino acids. In germline, CDR1 is MNHNS, CDR2 SASEGT. The DNA of the CDR3 is TGTGTCAGCAGAGACACCCCGATGGAGCAGTACTTC. Translated: CVSRDTPMEQYF.

Note on this clonotype: The junction departs from the called germline gene at one end, perhaps through a read error. The chain is built from TRBV12-3 or TRBV12-4 and TRBJ1-5; D is ambiguous. CDR3 length equals 14 residues. The CDR3 here is CTSSLGGSGQPQHF. The CDR3 nucleotides are TGTACCAGCAGTTTGGGCGGGAGTGGACAGCCCCAGCATTTT.

This sequence joins TRBV6-5 and TRBJ2-3; D gene ambiguous. Per the germline V gene, CDR1 is MNHEY and CDR2 is SVGAGI. The CDR3 extends over 13 amino acids. The V end lost 8 bases, the J end lost 0 bases, and 9 bases lay between the germline ends. CDR3 sequence reads: CASQDLSTDTQYF. In nucleotides, the CDR3 is TGTGCCAGCCAGGACCTAAGCACAGATACGCAGTATTTT.

This clonotype was picked up one time. The chain is built from TRBV5-6 and TRBJ2-3, with D possibly TRBD2 on 5 matching bases. Germline loops: CDR1 SGHDT, CDR2 YYEEEE. The CDR3 extends over 15 amino acids. This CDR3 reads CGSSRPTVATDTQYF. The CDR3 DNA reads as TGTGGTAGCAGCCGCCCAACAGTAGCGACAGATACGCAGTATTTT. Supplemented by reference TRBV5-6 and TRBJ2-3, the full variable domain reads DAGVTQSPTHLIKTRGQQVTLRCSPKSGHDTVSWYQQALGQGPQFIFQYYEEEERQRGNFPDRFSGHQFPNYSSELNVNALLLGDSALYLCGSSRPTVATDTQYFGPGTRLTVL.

The gene calls are TRBV11-3 and TRBJ2-3; D is tentatively TRBD1 or TRBD2 (5 bases each). The CDR3 length is 14 residues. CDR1 and CDR2 (germline): SGHNT, YENEEA. The CDR3 reads CTISNPGTPSTQYF. The CDR3, as DNA: TGTACCATCAGCAACCCCGGGACCCCTTCAACGCAGTATTTT.

CDR3: CASSEFGRGIAGELFF. In nucleotides, the CDR3 is TGTGCCAGCAGTGAATTCGGACGAGGTATCGCCGGGGAGCTGTTTTTT. The chain has TRBV6-1 and TRBJ2-2; D not certain. Germline V CDR1 and CDR2: MNHNS, SASEGT. The CDR3 spans 16 residues. Trimming removed 2 bases from V and 6 bases from J, with 16 bases in between.

The chain couples TRBV6-2 or TRBV6-3 to TRBJ2-1; TRBD2 matches 15 bases. V was clipped by 5 bases and J by 3 bases; unmatched bases: 14. This CDR3 comprises 20 residues. The germline V gene encodes CDR1 MNHEY and CDR2 SVGEGT. The CDR3 region is CASSPTNIPGLAGGYNEQFF. In nucleotides, the CDR3 is TGTGCCAGCAGTCCTACTAACATCCCGGGACTAGCGGGAGGCTACAATGAGCAGTTCTTC.

This clonotype occurred a few times. This may arise from a read error, as a much more abundant clone is one base away. The chain is built from TRBV20-1 and TRBJ2-7; the D is unclear. From germline, CDR1 is DFQATT and CDR2 SNEGSKA (reference sequence). CDR3 size: 14 residues. The ends were cut back, 3 bases at V and 3 bases at J, with 15 bases in the middle. CDR3 residues: CSARQVRIHYEQYF. The CDR3 DNA sequence: TGCAGTGCTAGGCAAGTTAGGATTCACTACGAGCAGTACTTC.

V is TRBV11-3 and J is TRBJ2-1, with unresolved D. The CDR3 length is 14 residues. Trimming cost V 10 bases and J 0 bases, with 13 bases left between them. Germline V gene sequence: CDR1 SGHNT, CDR2 YENEEA. CDR3 loop: CATNKSSSYNEQFF. The CDR3 DNA follows: TGTGCCACCAACAAATCGAGCTCCTACAATGAGCAGTTCTTC.